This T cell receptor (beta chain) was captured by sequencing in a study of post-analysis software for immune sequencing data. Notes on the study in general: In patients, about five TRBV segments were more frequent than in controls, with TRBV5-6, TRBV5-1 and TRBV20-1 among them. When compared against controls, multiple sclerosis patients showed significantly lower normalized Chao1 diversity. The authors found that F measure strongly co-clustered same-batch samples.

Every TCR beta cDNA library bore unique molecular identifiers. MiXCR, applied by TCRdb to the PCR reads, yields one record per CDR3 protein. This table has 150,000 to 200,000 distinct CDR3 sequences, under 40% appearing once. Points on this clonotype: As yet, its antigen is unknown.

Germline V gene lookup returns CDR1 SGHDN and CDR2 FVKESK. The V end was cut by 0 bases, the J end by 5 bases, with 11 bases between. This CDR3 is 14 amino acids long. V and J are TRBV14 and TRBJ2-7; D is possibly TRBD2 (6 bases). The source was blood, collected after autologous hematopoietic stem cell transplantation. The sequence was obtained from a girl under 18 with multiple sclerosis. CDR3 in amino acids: CASSQEGWRDEQYF. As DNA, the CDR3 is TGTGCCAGCAGCCAAGAGGGGTGGAGGGACGAGCAGTACTTC.